These 8 T cell receptor beta chains were sequenced from one sample in a study of patients and donors after allogeneic stem cell transplantation. TCRdb re-called the RT-PCR reads through MiXCR, storing one row per CDR3 protein. The sample consists of approximately 140,000 distinct CDR3 sequences, 30% to 45% of them appearing once. Sequencing was performed on blood, either unsorted or a sorted T cell fraction (not recorded which). The origin of the receptors is a human donor who was either an allogeneic HSCT recipient or a stem cell or donor lymphocyte infusion donor (not recorded which). It is not recorded whose cells these are; they may come from a transplant donor.

This clonotype appeared a few times. The J gene is TRBJ1-5, the V gene TRBV20-1, with D uncertain. The CDR3 runs to 10 residues. Trimming removed 3 bases from V and 15 bases from J, with 12 bases in between. Germline V gene lookup returns CDR1 DFQATT and CDR2 SNEGSKA (reference sequence). The DNA for the CDR3 is TGCAGTGCTAGTAGAGACATGGTGCATTTT. It codes for CSASRDMVHF.

This clonotype was counted only a few times. The chain couples TRBV7-8 to TRBJ1-1; D is unresolved. Germline V CDR1 and CDR2: SGHVS, FQNEAQ. V was pared by 2 bases and J by 4 bases, with 2 bases between. The CDR3 contains 11 residues. CDR3 nucleotide sequence: TGTGCCAGCAGCTTATTCACTGAAGCTTTCTTT. Protein product: CASSLFTEAFF.

This clonotype was counted between two and nine times. The rearrangement uses TRBV12-3 or TRBV12-4 and TRBJ2-5; tentatively, D is TRBD2 (5 bases). V dropped 0 bases and J dropped 5 bases, with 13 bases sitting between them. This CDR3 is built from 15 residues. The CDR3 loop reads CASSLARRGQETQYF. The DNA of the CDR3 is TGTGCCAGCAGTTTAGCGAGGCGAGGGCAGGAGACCCAGTACTTC.

The rearrangement links TRBV29-1 to TRBJ1-4; D may be TRBD1 (5 bases). Germline V gives CDR1 SQVTM, CDR2 ANQGSEA. The V end was cut by 4 bases, the J end by 3 bases, with 9 bases between. The CDR3 is made up of 13 amino acids. CDR3 sequence (DNA): TGCAGCGTTGCGGAGGGGCCTAATGAAAAACTGTTTTTT. Translating gives CSVAEGPNEKLFF.

The V call is TRBV28, the J call TRBJ2-4, with D unresolved. The CDR3 consists of 16 residues. V gave up 7 bases and J gave up 3 bases, with 19 bases separating them. Germline-derived CDR1 and CDR2 are MDHEN and SYDVKM. The CDR3: CASNHIVDFDKNIQYF. CDR3 nucleotides: TGTGCCAGCAATCACATTGTGGATTTCGACAAAAACATTCAGTACTTC.

The rearrangement joins TRBV12-3 or TRBV12-4 to TRBJ2-1; tentatively, D is TRBD1 (6 bases). V was pared by 6 bases and J by 10 bases, with 13 bases between. The CDR3 has 12 residues. CDR3 sequence reads: CASSFQTGEQFF. In DNA, the CDR3 is TGTGCCAGCAGCTTTCAGACAGGCGAGCAGTTCTTC.

The genes are TRBV4-2 and TRBJ2-5, with 11 nucleotides matching TRBD2. The CDR3 sequence is 16 residues long. V gave up 0 bases and J gave up 1 base; unmatched junction bases: 1. Looked up from germline, CDR1 is LGHNA and CDR2 is YNFKEQ. CDR3 coding DNA: TGTGCCAGCAGCCAAGAGCTAGCGGGGGGCCAAGAGACCCAGTACTTC. This encodes CASSQELAGGQETQYF.

The V call is TRBV13, the J call TRBJ2-7; D not certain. This CDR3 spans 14 amino acids. Germline V gives CDR1 PRHDT, CDR2 FYEKMQ (reference sequence). V was clipped by 0 bases and J by 3 bases, with 9 bases between them. DNA for the CDR3: TGTGCCAGCAGCTTAGGGGCACTATACTACGAGCAGTACTTC. Translating it yields CASSLGALYYEQYF.